Listed below are T cell receptor beta chains from one sample, sequenced in a study of regulatory T cells in long-lasting Graves disease. TCRdb fed the multiplex PCR reads into MiXCR, producing one record per CDR3 protein. Of about 540,000 distinct CDR3 sequences listed, roughly 12% were seen once; the top ten hold 10%. These records were also assigned to another study, of T cells in Graves' hyperthyroidism and ophthalmopathy.

The source was peripheral blood mononuclear cells (PBMCs), collected at new diagnosis, from a patient treated with antithyroid drugs. Receptors originate from a man under 40 with Graves disease. CDR3s include the opening cysteine and the closing phenylalanine or tryptophan. Each record gives: V gene, CDR3 protein.

TRBV7-3	CASSALAGGSAGELFF
TRBV3-1	CASSGGFTGELFF
TRBV11-2	CASSLDLQGAQETQYF
TRBV2	CAARTGRSYTF
TRBV2	CASRGSDRSYTDTQYF
TRBV10-3	CAISDPKGGLASYEQYF
TRBV27	CASSWDSNLSTDTQYF
TRBV29-1	CSVEGRAWYGYTF
TRBV25-1	CASSRPGGRETQYF
TRBV29-1	CSGCQAVRPNTEAFF
TRBV27	CASSPPRTGNVYGYTF
TRBV15	CATSTPRASGFNEQFF
TRBV6-1	CASRPQGGGGQPQHF
TRBV20-1	CSASLENYGYTF
TRBV11-3	CASSLGSAGVNTDTQYF
TRBV29-1	CSVNSGSNQPQHF
TRBV7-9	CASSFPLALTGELFF
TRBV30	CALEWAYEQYF
TRBV29-1	CSVEDGKNSDTQYF
TRBV19	CATASGTYEQYF
TRBV27	CASSSLGTGGWETQYF
TRBV11-2	CASSLGGTSGIKETQYF
TRBV9	CASSVGEGGYSNQPQHF
TRBV12-3/TRBV12-4	CASSRDSYTGELFF
TRBV5-6	CASSLGIRPGELFF
TRBV12-3/TRBV12-4	CASSPHRAADTQYF
TRBV5-1	CASSLGGRQEDTQYF
TRBV12-3/TRBV12-4	CASSLTGTGSHEQYF
TRBV12-3/TRBV12-4	CASSSPRGLYNEQFF
TRBV27	CASSLSAGTGNEQFF
TRBV5-1	CASSFRGGSTDTQYF
TRBV10-3	CAISEPTGQGAVYEQYF
TRBV11-2	CASSLGIAVYEQYF
TRBV11-2	CASSLDLGLNTEAFF
TRBV10-3	CAISSSTGSSPLHF
TRBV20-1	CSARKASGLQETQYF
TRBV29-1	CSAPLAGGPGLGYNEQFF
TRBV12-3/TRBV12-4	CASSPSGGFNEQFF
TRBV6-2/TRBV6-3	CASSYRQRSTDTQYF
TRBV5-8	CASRSTSTSGANVLTF
TRBV14	CASSQDSRVDGYTF
TRBV19	CASSPTGSSLTEAFF
TRBV6-1	CASSPSGRPYEQYF
TRBV7-8	CASSFVGNSPLHF
TRBV7-9	CASSLSGLDQPQHF
TRBV6-9	CASSYRDRGPEQYF
TRBV5-1	CASSPGQAPAKLFF
TRBV28	CASSSFTGLGWDEQYF